The subject of this entry is one T cell receptor (beta chain). This entry comes from a study of T cell responses to AZD1222 COVID-19 vaccine. Using immunoSEQ multiplex PCR, the repertoire was profiled, and TCRdb retains in-frame clones only, with some absent. This sample yields tens of thousands of clones, of which more than 75% are seen a single time; around an eighth belongs to the top ten. Germline V CDR1 and CDR2: SGHTA, FQGNSA. V gave up 5 bases and J gave up 8 bases; unmatched junction bases: 11. The CDR3 length is 15 residues. The V and J genes are TRBV7-2 and TRBJ1-4; 7 nucleotides align to TRBD1. This sample comprised peripheral blood, obtained on day 0 of AZD1222 vaccination. This receptor was obtained from an adult in good health. DNA for the CDR3: TGTGCCAGCAGCCCCAGACGGCAGGGGGGCGAAAAACTGTTTTTT. Its translation: CASSPRRQGGEKLFF.